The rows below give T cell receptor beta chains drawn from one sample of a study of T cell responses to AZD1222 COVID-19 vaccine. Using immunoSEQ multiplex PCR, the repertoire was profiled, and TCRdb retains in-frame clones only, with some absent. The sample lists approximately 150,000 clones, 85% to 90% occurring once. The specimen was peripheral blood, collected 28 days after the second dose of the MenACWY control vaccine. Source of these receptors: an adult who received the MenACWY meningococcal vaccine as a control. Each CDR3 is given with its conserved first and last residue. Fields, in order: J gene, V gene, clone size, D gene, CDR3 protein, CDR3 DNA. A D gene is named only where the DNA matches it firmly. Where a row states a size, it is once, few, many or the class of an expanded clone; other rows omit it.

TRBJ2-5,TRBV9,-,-,CASSVASRGRGQETQYF,TGTGCCAGCAGCGTAGCTTCTAGGGGGCGGGGGCAAGAGACCCAGTACTTC
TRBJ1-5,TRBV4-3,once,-,CASSQATGSQPQHF,TGCGCCAGCAGCCAAGCGACAGGTAGCCAGCCCCAGCATTTT
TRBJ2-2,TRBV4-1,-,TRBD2,CASSRTGTSGRNTGELFF,TGCGCCAGCAGTCGCACCGGGACTAGCGGGAGAAACACCGGGGAGCTGTTTTTT
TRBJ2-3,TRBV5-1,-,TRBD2,CASSLLLAGEDTQYF,TGCGCCAGCAGCTTGTTGCTAGCGGGAGAGGATACGCAGTATTTT
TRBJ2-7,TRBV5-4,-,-,CASSEPGTLSYEQYF,TGTGCCAGCAGCGAGCCCGGGACTCTTTCCTACGAGCAGTACTTC
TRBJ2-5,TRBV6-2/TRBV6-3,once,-,CASSSGTGGETQYF,TGTGCCAGCAGCAGCGGGACAGGCGGGGAGACCCAGTACTTC
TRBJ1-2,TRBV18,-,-,CASSPGGGEDSGYTF,TGTGCCAGCTCACCCGGTGGAGGGGAAGACTCTGGCTACACCTTC
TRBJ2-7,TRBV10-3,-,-,CAISESREQYF,TGTGCCATCAGTGAGTCGCGAGAGCAGTACTTC
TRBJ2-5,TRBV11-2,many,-,CASSLMPGHQETQYF,TGTGCCAGCAGCTTAATGCCAGGCCATCAAGAGACCCAGTACTTC
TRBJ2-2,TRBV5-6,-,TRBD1,CASSSWTGRGTGELFF,TGTGCCAGCAGCTCATGGACAGGGCGCGGCACCGGGGAGCTGTTTTTT
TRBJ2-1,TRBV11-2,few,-,CANAVSGAYNEQFF,TGTGCCAACGCCGTCAGCGGAGCCTACAATGAGCAGTTCTTC
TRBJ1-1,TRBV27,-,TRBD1,CASSPGTVLNTEAFF,TGTGCCAGCAGTCCGGGGACAGTATTGAACACTGAAGCTTTCTTT
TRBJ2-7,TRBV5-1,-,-,CASSSSSDFSSYEQYF,TGCGCCAGCAGCTCTAGCAGCGATTTTAGCTCCTACGAGCAGTACTTC
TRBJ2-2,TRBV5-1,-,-,CASSFWENTGELFF,TGCGCCAGCAGCTTTTGGGAGAACACCGGGGAGCTGTTTTTT
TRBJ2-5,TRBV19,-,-,CASSMRGGETQYF,TGTGCCAGTAGTATGAGGGGCGGGGAGACCCAGTACTTC
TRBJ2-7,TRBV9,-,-,CASSVDGGPGEQYF,TGTGCCAGCAGCGTAGACGGCGGTCCGGGTGAGCAGTACTTC